Sequencing of this TCR beta chain was carried out in a study of T cell responses to AZD1222 COVID-19 vaccine. Study-wide results and caveats: Researchers took repertoire samples only after the peak T cell response had come. The donor cohort was predominantly white British with a female majority, and clonal diversity may have been underestimated.

Comment on this clone: Its antigen is currently unknown.

The CDR3 is made up of 16 amino acids. Germline values: CDR1 SGDLS, CDR2 YYNGEE. Trimming pared 0 bases from V and 6 bases from J, leaving 18 bases between. Assay: immunoSEQ multiplex PCR; the TCRdb copy retains only in-frame clones and omits some. The table includes 180,000 or so clones, approximately 95% detected once. V usage is TRBV9 and J usage is TRBJ1-1; possible D gene TRBD1, 6 bases. The clonotype was recovered from an adult who received the MenACWY meningococcal vaccine as a control. This specimen was peripheral blood, taken 28 days after the second dose of the MenACWY control vaccine. The CDR3 DNA is TGTGCCAGCAGCGTAGAGGGGGGAAGAGGGGCCGCTGAAGCTTTCTTT. This translates into CASSVEGGRGAAEAFF. Supplemented by reference TRBV9 and TRBJ1-1, the full variable domain reads DSGVTQTPKHLITATGQRVTLRCSPRSGDLSVYWYQQSLDQGLQFLIQYYNGEERAKGNILERFSAQQFPDLHSELNLSSLELGDSALYFCASSVEGGRGAAEAFFGQGTRLTVV.